The TCR beta chain under discussion was sequenced for a study of T cell changes during pregnancy in multiple sclerosis. The assay was immunoSEQ multiplex PCR, and TCRdb's table has in-frame clones only and misses some. The sample shows some 93,000 clones, 75% to 95% of them seen only once. The ends were cut back, 0 bases at V and 2 bases at J, with 11 bases in the middle. This CDR3 is 15 amino acids long. Germline CDR1 GTSNPN, CDR2 SVGIG (reference sequence). The source was peripheral blood, collected after pregnancy. The chain employs TRBV30 and TRBJ2-1; D remains unclear. This receptor was taken from a female donor in good health, enrolled as a control in a pregnancy study. The chain's CDR3 is CAWSVPHSAYNEQFF. In nucleotides, the CDR3 is TGTGCCTGGAGTGTACCCCATTCGGCCTACAATGAGCAGTTCTTC. Based on the CDR3 plus reference TRBV30 and TRBJ2-1, the full variable domain is SQTIHQWPATLVQPVGSPLSLECTVEGTSNPNLYWYRQAAGRGLQLLFYSVGIGQISSEVPQNLSASRPQDRQFILSSKKLLLSDSGFYLCAWSVPHSAYNEQFFGPGTRLTVL.